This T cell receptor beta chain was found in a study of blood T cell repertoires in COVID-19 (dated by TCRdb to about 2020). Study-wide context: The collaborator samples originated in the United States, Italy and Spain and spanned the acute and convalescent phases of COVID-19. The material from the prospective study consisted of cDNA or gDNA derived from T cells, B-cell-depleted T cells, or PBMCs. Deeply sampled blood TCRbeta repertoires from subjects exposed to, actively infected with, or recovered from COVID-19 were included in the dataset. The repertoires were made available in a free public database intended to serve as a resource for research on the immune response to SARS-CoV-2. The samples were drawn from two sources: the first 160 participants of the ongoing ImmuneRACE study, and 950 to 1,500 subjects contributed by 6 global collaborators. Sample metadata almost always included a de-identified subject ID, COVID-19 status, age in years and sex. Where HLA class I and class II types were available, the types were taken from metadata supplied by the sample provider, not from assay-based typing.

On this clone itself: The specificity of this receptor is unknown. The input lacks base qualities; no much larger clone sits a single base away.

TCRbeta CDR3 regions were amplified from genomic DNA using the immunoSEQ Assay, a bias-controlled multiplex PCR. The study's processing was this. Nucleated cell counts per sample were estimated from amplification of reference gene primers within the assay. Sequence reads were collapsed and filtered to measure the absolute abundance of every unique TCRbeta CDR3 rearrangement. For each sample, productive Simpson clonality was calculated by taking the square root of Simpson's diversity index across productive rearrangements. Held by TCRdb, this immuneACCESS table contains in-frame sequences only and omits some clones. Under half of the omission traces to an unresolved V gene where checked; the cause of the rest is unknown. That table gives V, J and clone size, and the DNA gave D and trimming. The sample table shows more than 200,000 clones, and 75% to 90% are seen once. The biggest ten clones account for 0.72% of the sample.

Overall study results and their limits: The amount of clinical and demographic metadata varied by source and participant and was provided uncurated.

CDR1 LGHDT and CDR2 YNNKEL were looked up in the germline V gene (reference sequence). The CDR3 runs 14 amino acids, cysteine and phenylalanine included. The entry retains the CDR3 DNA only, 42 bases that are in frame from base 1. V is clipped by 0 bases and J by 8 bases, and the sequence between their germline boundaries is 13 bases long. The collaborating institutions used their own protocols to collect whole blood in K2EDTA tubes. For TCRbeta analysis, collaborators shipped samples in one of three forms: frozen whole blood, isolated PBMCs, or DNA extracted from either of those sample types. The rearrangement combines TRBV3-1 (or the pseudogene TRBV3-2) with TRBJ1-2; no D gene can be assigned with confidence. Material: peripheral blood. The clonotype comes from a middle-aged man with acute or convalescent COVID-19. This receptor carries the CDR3 CASSQEFPTGGYTF. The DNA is TGTGCCAGCAGCCAAGAATTTCCTACGGGGGGCTACACCTTC.